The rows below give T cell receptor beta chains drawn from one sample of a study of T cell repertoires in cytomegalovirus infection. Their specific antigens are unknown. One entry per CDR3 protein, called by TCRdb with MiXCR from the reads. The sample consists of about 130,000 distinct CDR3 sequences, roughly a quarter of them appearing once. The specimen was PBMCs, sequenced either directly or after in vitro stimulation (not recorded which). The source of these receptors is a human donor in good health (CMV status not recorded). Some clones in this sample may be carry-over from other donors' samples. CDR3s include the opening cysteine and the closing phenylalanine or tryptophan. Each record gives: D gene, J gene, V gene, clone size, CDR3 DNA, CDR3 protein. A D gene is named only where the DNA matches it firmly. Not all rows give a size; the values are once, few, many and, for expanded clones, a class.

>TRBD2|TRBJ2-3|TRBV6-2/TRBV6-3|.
TGTGCCAGCAGTTACTCTCCAAATAGCGGGACCCAAGTGGCGCAGTATTTT
CASSYSPNSGTQVAQYF
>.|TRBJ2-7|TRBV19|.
TGTGCCAGTGGAGGTCAACAGACCTACGAGCAGTACTTC
CASGGQQTYEQYF
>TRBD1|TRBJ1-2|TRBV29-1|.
TGCAGCGTTCGGGACAGCTATGGCTACACCTTC
CSVRDSYGYTF
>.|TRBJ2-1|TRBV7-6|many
TGTGCCAGCAGCGGGGCCCTTAATGAGCAGTTCTTC
CASSGALNEQFF
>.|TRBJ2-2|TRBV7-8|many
TGTGCCAGCAGCTTAGCTCGGGGCACCGGGGAGCTGTTTTTT
CASSLARGTGELFF
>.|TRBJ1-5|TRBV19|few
TGTGCCAGTAGTATAATGGACAACCGAATATTATATAGCAATCAGCCCCAGCATTTT
CASSIMDNRILYSNQPQHF
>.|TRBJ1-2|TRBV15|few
TGTGCCACCAGCAGAGATCCTTCACTGGGGAACTATGGCTACACCTTC
CATSRDPSLGNYGYTF
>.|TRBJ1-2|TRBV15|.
TGTGCCACCAGCAGAGATCTTTGGGGGCCTGATAACTATGGCTACACCTTC
CATSRDLWGPDNYGYTF
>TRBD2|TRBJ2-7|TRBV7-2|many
TGTGCCAGCAGCTTAGTCCAAGCGGGAGTCTACGAGCAGTACTTC
CASSLVQAGVYEQYF
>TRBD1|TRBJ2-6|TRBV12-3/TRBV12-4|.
TGTGCCAGCAGTCTAACAGGGGTTGGGGCCAACGTCCTGACTTTC
CASSLTGVGANVLTF
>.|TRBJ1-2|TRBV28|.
TGTGCCAGCAGTTTTACGGGCTCTGGCTACACCTTC
CASSFTGSGYTF
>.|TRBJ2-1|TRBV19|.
TGTGCCAGTAGTACGTGGGGGAGCAATGAGCAGTTCTTC
CASSTWGSNEQFF
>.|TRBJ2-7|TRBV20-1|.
TGCAGTGCTAGAGAGCCTTACCACGAGCAGTACTTC
CSAREPYHEQYF
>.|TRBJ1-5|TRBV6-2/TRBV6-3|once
TGTGCCAGCACCCAACAGGGTATTGGCAATCAGCCCCAGCATTTT
CASTQQGIGNQPQHF
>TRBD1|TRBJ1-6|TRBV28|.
TGTGCCAGCAGTCCGGGACAGGTTTATAATTCACCCCTCCACTTT
CASSPGQVYNSPLHF
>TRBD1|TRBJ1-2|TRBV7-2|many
TGTGCCAGCAGCCCGGGACAGGGCTCCATAAGCACCTTC
CASSPGQGSISTF
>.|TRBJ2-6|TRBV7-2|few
TGTGCCAGCACCCAAGGGGGGCTCTCTGGGGCCAACGTCCTGACTTTC
CASTQGGLSGANVLTF
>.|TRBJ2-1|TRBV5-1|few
TGCGCCAGCAGCTCGACCAGCTACAATGAGCAGTTCTTC
CASSSTSYNEQFF
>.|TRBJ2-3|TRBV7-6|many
TGTGCCAGCAGCCCACTACCGACAGATACGCAGTATTTT
CASSPLPTDTQYF
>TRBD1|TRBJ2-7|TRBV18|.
TGTGCCAGCTTCCGGGACAGGGGCCTAACCTACGAGCAGTACTTC
CASFRDRGLTYEQYF
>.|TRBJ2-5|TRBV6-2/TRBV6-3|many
TGTGCCAGCAGAGGTCCGGGACGGGAGACCCAGTACTTC
CASRGPGRETQYF
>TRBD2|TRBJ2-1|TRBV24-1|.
TGTGCCACCAGTGACCAACGACTAGCGGGAGTAGTAGGTGAGCAGTTCTTC
CATSDQRLAGVVGEQFF
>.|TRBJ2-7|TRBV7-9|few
TGTGCCAGCAGCTTAGCGCCGACCAGGAGCTCCTACGAGCAGTACTTC
CASSLAPTRSSYEQYF
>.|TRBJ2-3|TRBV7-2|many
TGTGCCAGCGGACGGGAGTGGGCAGATACGCAGTATTTT
CASGREWADTQYF
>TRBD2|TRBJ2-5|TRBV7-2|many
TGTGCCAGCAGCTCCCAAGCGGGAAAGGGAGAGACCCAGTACTTC
CASSSQAGKGETQYF
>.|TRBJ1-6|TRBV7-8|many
TGTGCCAGCAGCTACAGGACTAGCTCCTATAATTCACCCCTCCACTTT
CASSYRTSSYNSPLHF
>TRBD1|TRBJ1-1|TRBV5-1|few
TGCGCCAGCAGCACCGACAGGGCGGACACTGAAGCTTTCTTT
CASSTDRADTEAFF
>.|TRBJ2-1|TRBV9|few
TGTGCCAGCAGCGCGGTGCCCGGCTCCTACAATGAGCAGTTCTTC
CASSAVPGSYNEQFF
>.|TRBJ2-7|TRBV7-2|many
TGTGCCAGCAGCCCCCAACAGGTTAACTCCTACGAGCAGTACTTC
CASSPQQVNSYEQYF
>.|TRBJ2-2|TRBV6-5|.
TGTGCCAGCAGCTCAGGGGGGTGGGGCACCGGGGAGCTGTTTTTT
CASSSGGWGTGELFF
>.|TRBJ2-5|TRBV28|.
TGTGCCAGCAGTTCCTCCGGGGCTTTGGGCGAGACCCAGTACTTC
CASSSSGALGETQYF
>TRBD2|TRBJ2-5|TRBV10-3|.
TGTGCCATCAGTGAGTCGTTTGGGGGGGTCCAAGAGACCCAGTACTTC
CAISESFGGVQETQYF
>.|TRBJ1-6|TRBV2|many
TGTGCCAGCAGTGAATCCAGGGGAAATTCACCCCTCCACTTT
CASSESRGNSPLHF
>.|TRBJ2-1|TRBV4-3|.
TGCGCCAGCAGCCAAGACCAGTTAAGTTACAATGAGCAGTTCTTC
CASSQDQLSYNEQFF
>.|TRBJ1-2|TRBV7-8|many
TGTGCCAGCAGCCTTGGGGAAATGGGGTATGGCTACACCTTC
CASSLGEMGYGYTF
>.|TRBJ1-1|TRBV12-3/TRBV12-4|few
TGTGCCAGCAGCCGCCCCCGCGGGTCTGAAGCTTTCTTT
CASSRPRGSEAFF
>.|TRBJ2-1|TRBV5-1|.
TGCGCCAGCAGCTTGAGGGAGGACTTGTACAATGAGCAGTTCTTC
CASSLREDLYNEQFF
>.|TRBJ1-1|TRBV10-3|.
TGTGCCATCAGCAGGACAGAGAACACTGAAGCTTTCTTT
CAISRTENTEAFF
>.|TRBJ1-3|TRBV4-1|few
TGCGCCAGCAGCCAAGGGTCAGGGGTGATCTCTGGAAACACCATATATTTT
CASSQGSGVISGNTIYF
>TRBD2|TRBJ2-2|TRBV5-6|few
TGTGCCAGCAGCTTGTTCAGCGGGAGCAATACCGGGGAGCTGTTTTTT
CASSLFSGSNTGELFF
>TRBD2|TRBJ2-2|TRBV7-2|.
TGTGCCAGCAGCTTAGATGCGGGACTAGCCTTTCACACCGGGGAGCTGTTTTTT
CASSLDAGLAFHTGELFF
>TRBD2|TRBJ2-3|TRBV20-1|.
TGCAGTGCAAGCGTTAGCGGGAGGGGAGGCACAGATACGCAGTATTTT
CSASVSGRGGTDTQYF
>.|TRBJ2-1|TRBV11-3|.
TGTGCCAGCAGCTTCGGGCGGGTCTACAATGAGCAGTTCTTC
CASSFGRVYNEQFF
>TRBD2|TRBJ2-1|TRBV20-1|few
TGCAGTGCGGCAGCGGGAGCGTCCTACAATGAGCAGTTCTTC
CSAAAGASYNEQFF